This T cell receptor (beta chain) was recorded in a study of blood T cell repertoires in COVID-19. On the study more broadly: The samples span acute and convalescent COVID-19 from the United States, Italy and Spain. T cells, B-cell-depleted T cells, or PBMCs provided the cDNA or gDNA that served as material.

Per the study methods: Reference gene primer amplification in the assay estimated nucleated cell counts. Produced via immunoSEQ multiplex PCR; TCRdb's table is partial and in-frame only. From that table come the V and J calls and clone size; the DNA was used to work out D and trimming. The data hold some 68,000 clones, with around 85% observed a single time. This CDR3 spans 13 amino acids. The germline gives CDR1 LNHDA, CDR2 SQIVND (reference sequence). The V end was cut by 9 bases, the J end by 4 bases, with 15 bases between. This chain uses TRBV19 with TRBJ1-1; no reliable D call. The source of this sequence is a man aged 50 to 60 with active COVID-19. The sequencing input was peripheral blood. CDR3 in DNA: TGTGCCAGCATTTCAGACATGACCACTGAAGCTTTCTTT. This gives the protein CASISDMTTEAFF.